Here is one T cell receptor (beta chain) with its context. Which antigen it targets is not known. The record has no base qualities; no much larger clone is one base away. V lost 3 bases and J lost 3 bases, and the count of bases not matched to a germline gene is 13. The germline V gene (reference sequence) supplies CDR1 LNHNV and CDR2 YYDKDF. Including the terminal cysteine and phenylalanine, the CDR3 comprises 18 residues. The sequence is cut down to CDR3 DNA, 54 bases in frame from base 1. The protocol used for the library was the immunoSEQ multiplex PCR assay. Sourced from immuneACCESS, this table was stored by TCRdb with only in-frame sequences that have V and J called. A share of the clones is absent; for the studies checked, an unresolved V gene accounts for under half, and the remainder has no known explanation. For this sample the table gives about 79,000 clones, of which 85% to 95% were detected only once. Of the sample, about 0.26% falls within the top ten clones.

This entry belongs to a study of technical replicates of blood from a few donors (dated by TCRdb to the late 2010s). The chain joins TRBV15 to TRBJ2-3, with TRBD2 matching 9 junction bases. Sequenced: T cells isolated from PBMCs. This sequence was found in a human donor in good health. The bases read TGTGCCACCAGCAGGGTGGAGGGTACTACTAGCGGGACAGATACGCAGTATTTT. The encoded protein is CATSRVEGTTSGTDTQYF.